Sequencing of this TCR beta chain was carried out in a study of T-cell memory formation after mild COVID-19. From the 5' RACE reads, TCRdb called clonotypes with MiXCR, one entry per CDR3 protein. The sample has fewer than 450,000 distinct CDR3 sequences; 20% to 25% are singletons. V was pared by 0 bases and J by 0 bases, with 6 bases of the junction left unmatched. CDR1 SEHNR and CDR2 FQNEAQ come from the germline V gene (reference sequence). This CDR3 is 19 amino acids long. The TCR originated in an adult woman who had mild COVID-19 (a few samples of this study predate the infection). Cell type and time point are not known. The gene calls are TRBV7-9 and TRBJ2-3, with 13 bases identical to TRBD2. The sequencing sample was made of PBMCs or a T cell subset sorted from them (not recorded which). CDR3 nucleotide sequence: TGTGCCAGCAGCTTAGCCCTGACTAGCGGGGGGACCAGCACAGATACGCAGTATTTT. It encodes CASSLALTSGGTSTDTQYF.